This T cell receptor beta chain comes out of a study of regulatory T cells in long-lasting Graves disease. Study-level findings and limits: Persistent disease exhibited a predilection for TRBV28, TRBJ1-2 and TRBJ2-5.

Time point noted: newly diagnosed GD, antithyroid drugs for less than 3 months. Extracted RNA from PBMCs served as the source of the TCR library. Peripheral blood, around 9.7 milliliters per patient, was collected in EDTA tubes. This clonotype occurred a few times. Its antigen is unknown. The junction had 3 bases not matched to a gene; V was cut back by 1 base and J by 6 bases. Germline V gives CDR1 SGHAT, CDR2 FQNNGV. This CDR3 region has 13 residues. For TCR beta, libraries came from iRepertoire HTBI primers and Arm-PCR of CDR3 regions. TCRdb ran MiXCR on the multiplex PCR reads and lists one entry per CDR3 protein. The table lists 530,000 or so distinct CDR3 sequences, roughly 13% of them singletons. These records were also assigned to another study, of T cells in Graves' hyperthyroidism and ophthalmopathy. That study reports: Orbital computed tomography and thyroid ultrasound, together with serum TRAb and thyroxine and clinical symptoms, were used for diagnoses. Using the HTBI primer set, a first-round RT-PCR was run on the TCR CDR3.

The clonotype comes from a man aged 25-45 years with Graves disease. This chain links TRBV11-2 with TRBJ2-7; 7 bases map to TRBD1. Here the sequenced sample was peripheral blood mononuclear cells (PBMCs), taken at new diagnosis, from a patient treated with antithyroid drugs. CDR3 DNA: TGTGCCAGCAGCTTAGGGGGGACAGCCGAGCAGTACTTC. This translates into CASSLGGTAEQYF.